Below are 32 T cell receptor beta chains sequenced from a single sample in a study of CD8 T cells in ankylosing spondylitis. TCRdb re-analysed the 5' RACE reads in MiXCR, keeping a single row per CDR3 protein. The sample holds about 320,000 distinct CDR3 sequences, under 14% seen once. The source material was blood, either unsorted or a sorted T cell fraction (not recorded which). Receptors originate from a female donor with ankylosing spondylitis or in good health (not recorded which).

This clonotype turned up a few times. Written as DNA, the CDR3 is TGTGCCAGCAGCCCATTTGGTCTAGCGGGCGAGCACGGGGAGCTGTTTTTT. Translated: CASSPFGLAGEHGELFF. The chain carries TRBV7-2 and TRBJ2-2; 8 bases line up with TRBD2. CDR1 is SGHTA, CDR2 FQGNSA, per germline. J gave up 7 bases and V 5 bases, and 15 bases lay outside the gene matches. The CDR3 has 17 amino acids. The whole variable domain, filled in from reference TRBV7-2 and TRBJ2-2, reads GAGVSQSPSNKVTEKGKDVELRCDPISGHTALYWYRQSLGQGLEFLIYFQGNSAPDKSGLPSDRFSAERTGGSVSTLTIQRTQQEDSAVYLCASSPFGLAGEHGELFFGEGSRLTVL.

This clonotype has a count of ten or more. The rearrangement links TRBV27 to TRBJ2-3, with D perhaps matching TRBD2 (7 bases). The V gene's germline CDR1 is MNHEY and CDR2 SMNVEV (reference sequence). Trimming removed 2 bases at V and 1 base at J, with 16 bases between. This CDR3 comprises 17 residues. CDR3 bases: TGTGCCAGCAGTTTAAGGAGGGGGGGATGGGGCACAGATACGCAGTATTTT. This sequence encodes CASSLRRGGWGTDTQYF.

The sample holds many counts of this clonotype. V is TRBV7-2 and J is TRBJ2-7; D ambiguous. This CDR3 has 14 residues. Germline CDR1 is SGHTA and CDR2 is FQGNSA. Trimming took off 4 bases at V and 4 bases at J, with 14 bases between the two ends. The CDR3 bases are TGTGCCAGCAGCTCCCGCAACGAACCATACGAGCAGTACTTC. It specifies CASSSRNEPYEQYF.

This clonotype has ten or more counts. The rearrangement links TRBV29-1 to TRBJ2-7; 7 nucleotides agree with TRBD2. The V gene's germline CDR1 is SQVTM and CDR2 ANQGSEA. The length of the CDR3 is 18 residues. V shed 2 bases and J 4 bases; nucleotides not matched to a gene: 20. In DNA, the CDR3 is TGCAGCGTTGAATCGGGGACTACCCTGAATGATTCCCTATACGAGCAGTACTTC. Amino acid sequence: CSVESGTTLNDSLYEQYF.

CDR3 in DNA: TGCAGTGCTGACGGGGGGGGGATATCTAGCTCCTACGAGCAGTACTTC. This translates into CSADGGGISSSYEQYF. V usage is TRBV20-1 and J usage is TRBJ2-7, with TRBD2 matching 8 bases. Trimming removed 5 bases from V and 0 bases from J; junction bases left unmatched: 12. The germline CDR1 and CDR2 sequences are DFQATT and SNEGSKA (reference sequence). The CDR3 spans 16 residues.

This clonotype was seen a handful of times. The chain couples TRBV15 to TRBJ2-7; D remains unclear. Trimming took off 5 bases at V and 3 bases at J, with 5 bases between the two ends. The CDR3 extends over 11 amino acids. CDR1 and CDR2 (germline): LNHNV, YYDKDF (reference sequence). DNA for the CDR3: TGTGCCACCAGCGTCGGCTACGAGCAGTACTTC. Encoded protein: CATSVGYEQYF.

This clonotype was observed at least ten times. The CDR3 bases are TGTGCCAGCAGCGGACAGGGGACAACCTACGAGCAGTACTTC. Translated, it gives CASSGQGTTYEQYF. This chain links TRBV12-3 or TRBV12-4 with TRBJ2-7, with 9 bases identical to TRBD1. Germline trimming cut 6 bases from V and 2 bases from J; bases unmatched to any gene: 5. This CDR3 spans 14 amino acids.

A few counts support this clonotype. The chain joins TRBV3-1 to TRBJ2-1; the match to TRBD1 covers 10 bases. CDR1 and CDR2 (germline): LGHDT, YNNKEL (reference sequence). The CDR3 covers 14 residues. V trimming: 5 bases; J trimming: 7 bases; junction bases outside the gene matches: 5. CDR3 sequence (DNA): TGTGCCAGCAGCGCGCGGGACAGGGGAAATGAGCAGTTCTTC. It is translated as CASSARDRGNEQFF.

The genes are TRBV20-1 and TRBJ2-7; 8 positions match TRBD2. CDR1 is DFQATT and CDR2 is SNEGSKA in the germline V gene (reference sequence). V was pared by 0 bases and J by 6 bases, with 10 bases of the junction left unmatched. The CDR3 spans 15 residues. The CDR3 region has the DNA TGCAGTGCTAGAGAGGGCGGGAGGACCCCTCGCGAGCAGTACTTC. Protein: CSAREGGRTPREQYF.

This chain connects TRBV5-1 to TRBJ2-1; 11 bases fit TRBD2. Germline lookup yields CDR1 SGHRS and CDR2 YFSETQ. The junction had 7 bases not matched to a gene; V was cut back by 0 bases and J by 8 bases. This CDR3 has 16 residues. The CDR3 region is CASSLDLAGGSDEQFF. Written as DNA, the CDR3 is TGCGCCAGCAGCTTGGATCTAGCGGGGGGAAGTGATGAGCAGTTCTTC.

Worth noting for this clonotype: A much larger clone lies one base from this, so it may be a read error. The chain links TRBV20-1 to TRBJ2-1; D possibly corresponds to TRBD2 (5 bases). From germline, CDR1 is DFQATT and CDR2 SNEGSKA (reference sequence). CDR3 size: 13 residues. The CDR3 DNA reads as TGCAGTACTAGATCGGGGTTTGGAAATGAGCAGTTCTTC. It codes for CSTRSGFGNEQFF.

This clonotype came up many times. The chain couples TRBV10-3 to TRBJ2-7; D not resolved. This CDR3 is 12 amino acids long. Germline V gene data show CDR1 as ENHRY and CDR2 as SYGVKD. V was clipped by 0 bases and J by 6 bases, with 6 bases between them. The CDR3 nucleotides read TGTGCCATCAGTGAGTCGAGTTCCGAGCAGTACTTC. This encodes CAISESSSEQYF.

This clonotype showed up many times. The rearrangement uses TRBV28 and TRBJ2-3; no firm D call. V was cut by 2 bases and J by 2 bases, with 11 bases left in between. This CDR3 spans 15 amino acids. The germline gives CDR1 MDHEN, CDR2 SYDVKM. CDR3 residues: CASSLPSQLTDTQYF. For the CDR3, the DNA is TGTGCCAGCAGTTTACCATCCCAGCTCACAGATACGCAGTATTTT.

This clonotype was recorded a few times. The chain joins TRBV27 to TRBJ2-7; 9 bases fit TRBD2. Looked up from germline, CDR1 is MNHEY and CDR2 is SMNVEV (reference sequence). V was clipped by 5 bases and J by 4 bases; unmatched bases: 9. This CDR3 has 15 residues. The CDR3 region is CASSLKRREGYEQYF. CDR3 nucleotides: TGTGCCAGCAGTCTCAAACGGCGGGAGGGTTACGAGCAGTACTTC.

The CDR3 DNA reads as TGTGCCAGCAGAAAGGGGGGACTAGCGGCCAATGAGCAGTTCTTC. Its protein is CASRKGGLAANEQFF. This chain connects TRBV6-2 or TRBV6-3 to TRBJ2-1; TRBD2 agrees at 11 bases. V shed 6 bases, J shed 6 bases, and the junction held 7 bases outside the gene matches. The V gene's germline CDR1 is MNHEY and CDR2 SVGEGT. The length of the CDR3 is 15 residues.

In regard to this clonotype: This may arise from a read error, as a much more abundant clone is one base away. V usage is TRBV12-3 or TRBV12-4 and J usage is TRBJ2-7; 12 bases are shared with TRBD2. There are 14 residues in the CDR3. The CDR3 reads CASGLAGGPYEQSF. The CDR3 DNA follows: TGTGCCAGCGGGCTAGCGGGGGGGCCTTACGAGCAGTCCTTC.

Regarding this clonotype: A much larger clone sits a single nucleotide away, making a read error possible. The chain carries TRBV7-2 and TRBJ2-3; D gene unclear. Germline CDR1 is SGHTA and CDR2 is FQGNSA. CDR3 length equals 13 residues. The DNA of the CDR3 is TGTGCCAGCAGCTTCGGTGGGGTAGATCCGCAGTATTTT. Protein sequence: CASSFGGVDPQYF.

The table lists this clonotype with many counts. This sequence joins TRBV7-8 and TRBJ2-1, with D possibly matching TRBD2 (6 bases). Germline CDR1 is SGHVS and CDR2 is FQNEAQ. Between the trimmed V and J ends, which lost 1 base and 10 bases, there was a span of 17 bases. The CDR3 covers 15 residues. The CDR3 protein is CASSLVGGTRSEQFF. CDR3 in DNA: TGTGCCAGCAGCTTAGTCGGCGGGACCCGGTCCGAGCAGTTCTTC.

The rearrangement joins TRBV18 to TRBJ2-1; 8 bases map to TRBD2. CDR1 and CDR2 from the germline V gene are KGHSH and LQKENI. The CDR3 sequence is 15 residues long. The ends lost 3 bases at V and 2 bases at J; junction bases unmatched: 3. In nucleotides, the CDR3 is TGTGCCAGCTCACCCCAAGCGGGGGCCTACAATGAGCAGTTCTTC. Its protein is CASSPQAGAYNEQFF. Supplemented by reference TRBV18 and TRBJ2-1, the full variable domain reads NAGVMQNPRHLVRRRGQEARLRCSPMKGHSHVYWYRQLPEEGLKFMVYLQKENIIDESGMPKERFSAEFPKEGPSILRIQQVVRGDSAAYFCASSPQAGAYNEQFFGPGTRLTVL.

This clonotype showed up many times. This chain connects TRBV5-1 to TRBJ1-1; D unclear. The CDR3 extends over 15 amino acids. The germline gives CDR1 SGHRS, CDR2 YFSETQ. Trimming left V 5 bases short and J 0 bases short, with 14 bases between. CDR3 sequence: CASRREPGMNTEAFF. The CDR3, as DNA: TGCGCCAGCAGAAGGGAACCGGGAATGAACACTGAAGCTTTCTTT.

There are a few counts of this clonotype. The chain couples TRBV5-1 to TRBJ2-2, with 13 nucleotides matching TRBD2. V lost 3 bases and J lost 7; bases outside the gene matches: 9. The CDR3 runs to 17 residues. Germline CDR1 SGHRS, CDR2 YFSETQ. DNA of the CDR3: TGCGCCAGCAGCTCGGGACTAGCGGGGCCGGTGAACGGGGAGCTGTTTTTT. Encoded protein: CASSSGLAGPVNGELFF.

At least ten counts were recorded for this clonotype. V usage is TRBV20-1 and J usage is TRBJ2-3, with D tentatively TRBD2 (5 bases). This CDR3 has 15 residues. Germline-derived CDR1 and CDR2 are DFQATT and SNEGSKA (reference sequence). Trimming pared 3 bases from V and 0 bases from J, leaving 13 bases between. The CDR3 spells CSASVWRVSTDTQYF. CDR3 in DNA: TGCAGTGCTAGTGTCTGGCGGGTGAGCACAGATACGCAGTATTTT.

This clonotype has at least ten counts. The chain has TRBV5-1 and TRBJ1-5, with unresolved D. V lost 5 bases to trimming and J lost 2 bases, with 23 bases between them. Looked up from germline, CDR1 is SGHRS and CDR2 is YFSETQ. This CDR3 has 18 amino acids. CDR3 sequence reads: CASRPSFGGEDRNQPQHF. CDR3 DNA: TGCGCCAGCAGACCCTCTTTTGGAGGCGAGGATCGCAATCAGCCCCAGCATTTT. Drawing the rest from reference TRBV5-1 and TRBJ1-5, the complete variable domain is KAGVTQTPRYLIKTRGQQVTLSCSPISGHRSVSWYQQTPGQGLQFLFEYFSETQRNKGNFPGRFSGRQFSNSRSEMNVSTLELGDSALYLCASRPSFGGEDRNQPQHFGDGTRLSIL.

As concerns this clonotype: A much bigger clone sits one base away, suggesting this may be a read error. The chain carries TRBV20-1 and TRBJ1-6; D remains unclear. The germline V gene encodes CDR1 DFQATT and CDR2 SNEGSKA (reference sequence). This CDR3 spans 11 amino acids. CDR3 nucleotide sequence: TGCAGTTCTAGTACCAGTTCACCCCTCCACTTT. As protein: CSSSTSSPLHF.

There are many counts of this clonotype. J is TRBJ2-2 and V is TRBV10-2, with TRBD2 matching over 8 bases. This CDR3 region has 16 residues. Germline loops: CDR1 WSHSY, CDR2 SAAADI. After removal of 6 bases from V and 1 base from J, the junction contained 7 bases not matched to a gene. The CDR3 sequence: CASRILAGLNTGELFF. CDR3 DNA: TGCGCCAGCAGGATCTTAGCGGGGCTGAACACCGGGGAGCTGTTTTTT.

This clonotype was counted at least ten times. The gene calls are TRBV5-1 and TRBJ2-1; 12 nucleotides match TRBD2. V was clipped by 3 bases and J by 5 bases; unmatched bases: 9. Germline CDR1 SGHRS, CDR2 YFSETQ. This CDR3 has 17 residues. This CDR3 reads CASSSVASGGGHNEQFF. CDR3 coding DNA: TGCGCCAGCAGCTCCGTAGCTAGCGGGGGGGGACACAATGAGCAGTTCTTC. Supplemented by reference TRBV5-1 and TRBJ2-1, the full variable domain reads KAGVTQTPRYLIKTRGQQVTLSCSPISGHRSVSWYQQTPGQGLQFLFEYFSETQRNKGNFPGRFSGRQFSNSRSEMNVSTLELGDSALYLCASSSVASGGGHNEQFFGPGTRLTVL.

V usage is TRBV3-1 and J usage is TRBJ1-1; D is unresolved. The CDR3 extends over 15 amino acids. Trimming stripped 5 bases from V and 0 bases from J, with 13 bases between. Germline V gene data show CDR1 as LGHDT and CDR2 as YNNKEL (reference sequence). The CDR3 sequence: CASSETGIMNTEAFF. The CDR3 DNA sequence: TGTGCCAGCAGCGAAACGGGGATAATGAACACTGAAGCTTTCTTT.

This clonotype has a count of ten or more. This sequence joins TRBV11-2 and TRBJ2-3; a possible D gene is TRBD2 (5 bases). V was pared by 2 bases and J by 6 bases, with 12 bases between. The CDR3 has 14 residues. The germline V gene has CDR1 SGHAT and CDR2 FQNNGV. The CDR3 DNA reads as TGTGCCAGCAGCTTACCGGACTCTTCGGATACGCAGTATTTT. Amino acids: CASSLPDSSDTQYF.

This clonotype showed up just a few times. This chain joins TRBV20-1 and TRBJ2-5; no clear D gene. CDR1 is DFQATT and CDR2 is SNEGSKA in the germline V gene (reference sequence). The CDR3 consists of 16 residues. The V end lost 6 bases, the J end lost 2 bases, and 22 bases lay between the germline ends. As DNA, the CDR3 is TGCAGTGCGCCGTCGAGTGGGCTAGTCATGCAAGAGACCCAGTACTTC. This gives the protein CSAPSSGLVMQETQYF.

The table lists this clonotype with a few counts. The J gene is TRBJ2-1, the V gene TRBV11-3; D is unclear. The germline gives CDR1 SGHNT, CDR2 YENEEA. The CDR3 covers 14 residues. V shed 1 base and J shed 6 bases, with 10 bases lying between them. CDR3 in DNA: TGTGCCAGCAGCTTAGGAGGCCGGCCCAATGAGCAGTTCTTC. Translated: CASSLGGRPNEQFF. The full variable domain, with the rest looked up from reference TRBV11-3 and TRBJ2-1, is EAGVVQSPRYKIIEKKQPVAFWCNPISGHNTLYWYLQNLGQGPELLIRYENEEAVDDSQLPKDRFSAERLKGVDSTLKIQPAELGDSAVYLCASSLGGRPNEQFFGPGTRLTVL.

In its sample, this clonotype was seen a few times. The chain links TRBV29-1 to TRBJ2-1, with D unresolved. With 6 bases removed from V and 0 bases from J, the gap between germline ends came to 12 bases. The CDR3 has 14 amino acids. In germline, CDR1 is SQVTM, CDR2 ANQGSEA. CDR3 in DNA: TGCAGCGTCGAGCTGACGAGCTCCTACAATGAGCAGTTCTTC. This encodes CSVELTSSYNEQFF.

The table lists this clonotype with a few counts. The V gene is TRBV19, the J gene TRBJ1-2; tentatively, D is TRBD1 (6 bases). Germline V lookup: CDR1 LNHDA, CDR2 SQIVND (reference sequence). V gave up 6 bases and J gave up 4 bases, with 18 bases separating them. The CDR3 contains 15 residues. For the CDR3, the DNA is TGTGCCAGTAGAGAGACCGGGACACAAGGCTATGGCTACACCTTC. Protein: CASRETGTQGYGYTF.